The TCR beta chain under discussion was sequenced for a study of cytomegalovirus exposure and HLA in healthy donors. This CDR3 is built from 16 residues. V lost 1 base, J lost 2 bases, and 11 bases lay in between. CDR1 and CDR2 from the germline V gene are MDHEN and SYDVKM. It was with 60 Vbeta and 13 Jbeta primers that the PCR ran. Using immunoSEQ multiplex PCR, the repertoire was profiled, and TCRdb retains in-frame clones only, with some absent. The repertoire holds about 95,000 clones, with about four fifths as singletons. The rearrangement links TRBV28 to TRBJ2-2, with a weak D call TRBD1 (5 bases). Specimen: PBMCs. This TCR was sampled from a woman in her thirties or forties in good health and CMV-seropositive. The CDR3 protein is CASSLLARGNTGELFF. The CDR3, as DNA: TGTGCCAGCAGTTTATTAGCTAGGGGTAACACCGGGGAGCTGTTTTTT.